This entry features one T cell receptor beta chain sequence. Its antigen is as yet unknown. These data are taken from a study of T cell responses to AZD1222 COVID-19 vaccine. Study-level results: The donor group comprised mostly white British people and more females; the analysis possibly underestimated clonal diversity. Targeting of unmutated variant regions was reportedly seen in nearly half of spike-specific TCRs.

Here immunoSEQ multiplex PCR was the method, and the copy in TCRdb shows in-frame clones only, minus some. Altogether about 140,000 clones are present, 85% to 95% being singletons, with the ten largest covering roughly an eighth. The input for sequencing was peripheral blood, taken after recovery from COVID-19. The sequence came from an adult who had recovered from COVID-19.

The CDR3 DNA reads TGTGCTAGTGGTTTAGCAGGGGTTGGCGGCTACACCTTC. It translates to CASGLAGVGGYTF. The chain links TRBV12-5 to TRBJ1-2; possible D gene TRBD1, 6 bases. The V gene's germline CDR1 is LGHNT and CDR2 FRNRAP. This CDR3 comprises 13 residues. V was shortened by 3 bases and J by 8 bases, with 13 bases between the two germline ends.